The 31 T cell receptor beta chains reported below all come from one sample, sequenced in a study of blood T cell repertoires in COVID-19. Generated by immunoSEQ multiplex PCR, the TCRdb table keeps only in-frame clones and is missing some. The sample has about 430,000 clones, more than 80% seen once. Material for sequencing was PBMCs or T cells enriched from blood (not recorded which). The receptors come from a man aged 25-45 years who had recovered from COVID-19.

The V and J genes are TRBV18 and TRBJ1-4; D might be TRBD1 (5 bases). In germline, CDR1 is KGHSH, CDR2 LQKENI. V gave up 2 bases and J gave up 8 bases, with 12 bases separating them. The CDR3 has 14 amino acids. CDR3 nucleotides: TGTGCCAGCTCACCAATCCGGACACCGGAAAAACTGTTTTTT. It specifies CASSPIRTPEKLFF.

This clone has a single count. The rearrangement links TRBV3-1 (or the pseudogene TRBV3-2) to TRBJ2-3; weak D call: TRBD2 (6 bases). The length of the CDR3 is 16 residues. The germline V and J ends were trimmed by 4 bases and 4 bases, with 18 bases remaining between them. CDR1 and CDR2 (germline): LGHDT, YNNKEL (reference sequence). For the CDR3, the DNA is TGTGCCAGCAGCCTCAGAGGGACTCCACGGGCAGATACGCAGTATTTT. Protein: CASSLRGTPRADTQYF.

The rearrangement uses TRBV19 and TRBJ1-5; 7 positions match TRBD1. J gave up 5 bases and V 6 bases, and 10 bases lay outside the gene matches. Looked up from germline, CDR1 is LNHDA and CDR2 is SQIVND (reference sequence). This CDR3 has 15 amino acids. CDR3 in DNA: TGTGCCAGTAGACCCTCTACAGGGGCGGATCAGCCCCAGCATTTT. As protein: CASRPSTGADQPQHF.

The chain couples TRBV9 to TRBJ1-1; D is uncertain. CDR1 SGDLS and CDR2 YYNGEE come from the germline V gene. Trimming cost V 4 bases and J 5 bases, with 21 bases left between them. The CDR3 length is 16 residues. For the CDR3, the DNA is TGTGCCAGCAGCCGACGCGGAGGCCGCGAAGGTACTGAAGCTTTCTTT. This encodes CASSRRGGREGTEAFF.

Written as DNA, the CDR3 is TGTGCCAGCAGCGTAGGGACAGCGAACACTGAAGCTTTCTTT. This gives the protein CASSVGTANTEAFF. The chain recombines TRBV9 with TRBJ1-1, with D possibly being TRBD1 (6 bases). V was trimmed by 0 bases and J by 1 base, leaving 7 bases between them. There are 14 residues in the CDR3. Germline CDR1 is SGDLS and CDR2 is YYNGEE.

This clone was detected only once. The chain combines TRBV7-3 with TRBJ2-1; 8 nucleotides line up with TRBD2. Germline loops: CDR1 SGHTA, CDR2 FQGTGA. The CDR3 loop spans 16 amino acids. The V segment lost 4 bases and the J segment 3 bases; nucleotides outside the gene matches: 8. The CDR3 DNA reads TGTGCCAGCAGCTACAGAGGGGCGGGAGGCTACAATGAGCAGTTCTTC. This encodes CASSYRGAGGYNEQFF.

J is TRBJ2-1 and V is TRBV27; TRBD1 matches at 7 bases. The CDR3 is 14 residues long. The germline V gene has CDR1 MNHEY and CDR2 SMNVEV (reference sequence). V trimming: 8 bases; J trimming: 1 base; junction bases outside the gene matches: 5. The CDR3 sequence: CASRGQASYNEQFF. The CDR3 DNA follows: TGTGCCAGCCGTGGACAGGCGTCCTACAATGAGCAGTTCTTC.

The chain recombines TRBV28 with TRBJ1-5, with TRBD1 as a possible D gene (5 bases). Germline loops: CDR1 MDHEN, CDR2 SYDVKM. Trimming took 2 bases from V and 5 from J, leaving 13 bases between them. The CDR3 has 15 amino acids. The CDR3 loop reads CASSLTPAGDQPQHF. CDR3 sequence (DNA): TGTGCCAGCAGTTTAACCCCGGCGGGGGATCAGCCCCAGCATTTT.

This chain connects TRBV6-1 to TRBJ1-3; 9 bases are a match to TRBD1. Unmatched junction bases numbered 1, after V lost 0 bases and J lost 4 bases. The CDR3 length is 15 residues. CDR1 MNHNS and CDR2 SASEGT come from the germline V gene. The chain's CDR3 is CASSEAGTGGNTIYF. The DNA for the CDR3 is TGTGCCAGCAGTGAAGCAGGGACAGGGGGAAACACCATATATTTT.

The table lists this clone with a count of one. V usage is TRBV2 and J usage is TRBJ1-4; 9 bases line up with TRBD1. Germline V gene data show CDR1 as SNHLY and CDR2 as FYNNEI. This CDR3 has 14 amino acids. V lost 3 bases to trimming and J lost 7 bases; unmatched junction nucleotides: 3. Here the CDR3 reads CASSEDRGGEKLFF. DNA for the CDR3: TGTGCCAGCAGTGAGGACAGGGGAGGTGAAAAACTGTTTTTT. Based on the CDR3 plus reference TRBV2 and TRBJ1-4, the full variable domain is EPEVTQTPSHQVTQMGQEVILRCVPISNHLYFYWYRQILGQKVEFLVSFYNNEISEKSEIFDDQFSVERPDGSNFTLKIRSTKLEDSAMYFCASSEDRGGEKLFFGSGTQLSVL.

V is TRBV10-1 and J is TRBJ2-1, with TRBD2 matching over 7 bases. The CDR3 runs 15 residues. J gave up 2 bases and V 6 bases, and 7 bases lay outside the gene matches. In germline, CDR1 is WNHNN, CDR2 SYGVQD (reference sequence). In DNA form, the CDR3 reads TGCGCCAGCAGGGCCGGGACTACGCCCTACAATGAGCAGTTCTTC. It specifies CASRAGTTPYNEQFF.

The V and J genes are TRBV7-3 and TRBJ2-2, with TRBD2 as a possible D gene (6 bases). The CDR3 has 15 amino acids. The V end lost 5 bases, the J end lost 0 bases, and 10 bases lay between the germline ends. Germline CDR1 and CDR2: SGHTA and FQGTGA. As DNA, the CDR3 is TGTGCCAGCAGCCCCGGACTAACGAACACCGGGGAGCTGTTTTTT. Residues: CASSPGLTNTGELFF.

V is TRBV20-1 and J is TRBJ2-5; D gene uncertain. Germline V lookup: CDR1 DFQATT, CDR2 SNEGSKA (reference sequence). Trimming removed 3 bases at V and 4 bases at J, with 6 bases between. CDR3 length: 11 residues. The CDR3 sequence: CSASEAETQYF. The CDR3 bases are TGCAGTGCTAGTGAAGCAGAGACCCAGTACTTC.

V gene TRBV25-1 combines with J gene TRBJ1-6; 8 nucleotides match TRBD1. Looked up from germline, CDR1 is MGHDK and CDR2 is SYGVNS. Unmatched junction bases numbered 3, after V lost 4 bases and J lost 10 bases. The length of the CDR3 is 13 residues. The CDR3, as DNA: TGTGCCAGCAGTGCAGCAGGGGGCTCACCCCTCCACTTT. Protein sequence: CASSAAGGSPLHF.

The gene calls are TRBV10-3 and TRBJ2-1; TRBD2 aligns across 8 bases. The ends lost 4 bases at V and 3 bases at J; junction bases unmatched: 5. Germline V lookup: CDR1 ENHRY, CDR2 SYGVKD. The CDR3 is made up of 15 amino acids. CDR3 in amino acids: CAISGLAPYYNEQFF. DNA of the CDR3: TGTGCCATCAGTGGACTAGCGCCCTACTACAATGAGCAGTTCTTC.

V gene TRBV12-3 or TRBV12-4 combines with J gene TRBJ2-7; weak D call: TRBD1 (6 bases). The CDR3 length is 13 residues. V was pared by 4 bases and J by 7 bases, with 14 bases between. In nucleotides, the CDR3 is TGTGCCAGCAGTTCCGGGACAATGGGGGAGCAGTACTTC. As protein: CASSSGTMGEQYF.

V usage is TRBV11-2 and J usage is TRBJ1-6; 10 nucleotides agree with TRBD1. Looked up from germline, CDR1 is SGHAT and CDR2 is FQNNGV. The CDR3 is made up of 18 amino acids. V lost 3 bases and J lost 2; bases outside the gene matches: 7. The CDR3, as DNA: TGTGCCAGCAGCTTCGATTCCGGGACAGGGGCCTATAATTCACCCCTCCACTTT. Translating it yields CASSFDSGTGAYNSPLHF.

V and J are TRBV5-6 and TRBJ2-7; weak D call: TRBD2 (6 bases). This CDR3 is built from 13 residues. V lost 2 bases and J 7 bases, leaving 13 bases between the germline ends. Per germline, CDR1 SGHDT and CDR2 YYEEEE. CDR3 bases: TGTGCCAGCAGCTTCCGGCTAGCGAGGGAGCAGTACTTC. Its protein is CASSFRLAREQYF.

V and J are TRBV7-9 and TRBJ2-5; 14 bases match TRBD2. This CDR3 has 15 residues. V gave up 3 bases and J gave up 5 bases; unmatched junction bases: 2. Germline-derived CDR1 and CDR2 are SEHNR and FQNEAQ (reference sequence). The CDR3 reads CASSLTSGRVETQYF. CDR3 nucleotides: TGTGCCAGCAGCTTGACTAGCGGGAGGGTGGAGACCCAGTACTTC.

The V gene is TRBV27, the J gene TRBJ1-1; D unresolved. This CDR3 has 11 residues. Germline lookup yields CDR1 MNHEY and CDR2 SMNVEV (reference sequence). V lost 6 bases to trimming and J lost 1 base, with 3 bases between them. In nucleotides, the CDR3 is TGTGCCAGCAGCTGGAACACTGAAGCTTTCTTT. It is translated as CASSWNTEAFF.

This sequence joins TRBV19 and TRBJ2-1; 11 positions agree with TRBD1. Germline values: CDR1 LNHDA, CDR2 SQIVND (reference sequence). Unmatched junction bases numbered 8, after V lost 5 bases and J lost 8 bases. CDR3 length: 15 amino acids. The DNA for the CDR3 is TGTGCCAGTAGTTATGGACAGGGGGCAGGGGATGAGCAGTTCTTC. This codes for CASSYGQGAGDEQFF.

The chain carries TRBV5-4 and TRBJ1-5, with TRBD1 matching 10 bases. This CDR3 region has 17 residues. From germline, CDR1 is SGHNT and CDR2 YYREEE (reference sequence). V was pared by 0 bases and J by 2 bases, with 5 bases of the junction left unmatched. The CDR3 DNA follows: TGTGCCAGCAGCTTGGGCACAGGACAGGGGGGCAATCAGCCCCAGCATTTT. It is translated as CASSLGTGQGGNQPQHF.

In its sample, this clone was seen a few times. The CDR3 DNA reads as TGTGCCAGTAGTACCGGACTAGCGGGACTAAATGAGCAGTTCTTC. Amino acids: CASSTGLAGLNEQFF. This chain connects TRBV19 to TRBJ2-1; 12 positions agree with TRBD2. The trim removed 4 bases at V and 7 bases at J, leaving 5 bases unmatched. Germline-derived CDR1 and CDR2 are LNHDA and SQIVND (reference sequence). The CDR3 runs to 15 residues.

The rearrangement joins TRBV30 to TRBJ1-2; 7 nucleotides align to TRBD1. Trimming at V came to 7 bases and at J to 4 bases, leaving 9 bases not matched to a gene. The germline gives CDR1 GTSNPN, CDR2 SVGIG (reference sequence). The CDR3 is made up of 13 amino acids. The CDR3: CAYNRGGSYGYTF. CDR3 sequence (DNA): TGTGCCTATAACAGGGGCGGTAGCTATGGCTACACCTTC.

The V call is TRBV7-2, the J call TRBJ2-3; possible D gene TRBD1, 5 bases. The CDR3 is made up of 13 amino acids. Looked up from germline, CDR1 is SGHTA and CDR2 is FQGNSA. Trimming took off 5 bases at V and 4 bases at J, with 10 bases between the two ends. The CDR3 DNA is TGTGCCAGCAGCCCCAGGGTCGCAGATACGCAGTATTTT. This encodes CASSPRVADTQYF.

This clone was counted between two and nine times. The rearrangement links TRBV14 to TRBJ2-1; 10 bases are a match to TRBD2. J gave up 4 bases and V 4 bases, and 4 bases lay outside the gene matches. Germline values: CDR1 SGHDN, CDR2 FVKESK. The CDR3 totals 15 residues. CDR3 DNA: TGTGCCAGCAGCCGCGGGACTAGCGAATACAATGAGCAGTTCTTC. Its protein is CASSRGTSEYNEQFF.

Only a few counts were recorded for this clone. CDR3 amino acids: CASSVTGGLTGNTIYF. DNA for the CDR3: TGTGCCAGCAGCGTAACAGGGGGCCTGACTGGAAACACCATATATTTT. The chain is built from TRBV9 and TRBJ1-3; 9 nucleotides align to TRBD1. The junction had 4 bases not matched to a gene; V was cut back by 1 base and J by 2 bases. Germline loops: CDR1 SGDLS, CDR2 YYNGEE. The length of the CDR3 is 16 residues.

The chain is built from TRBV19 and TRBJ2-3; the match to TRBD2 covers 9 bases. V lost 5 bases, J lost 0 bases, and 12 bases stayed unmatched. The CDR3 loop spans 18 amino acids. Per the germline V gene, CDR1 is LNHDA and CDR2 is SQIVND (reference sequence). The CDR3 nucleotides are TGTGCCAGTAGTCTGGAGACTAGCGGTCTCCTTAGCACAGATACGCAGTATTTT. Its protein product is CASSLETSGLLSTDTQYF.

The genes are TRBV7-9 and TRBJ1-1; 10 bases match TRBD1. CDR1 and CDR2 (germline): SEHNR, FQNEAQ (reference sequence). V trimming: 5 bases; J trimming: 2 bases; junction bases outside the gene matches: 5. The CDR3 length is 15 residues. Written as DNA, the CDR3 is TGTGCCAGCAGCCGAGGACAGGGGGGTAACACTGAAGCTTTCTTT. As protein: CASSRGQGGNTEAFF.

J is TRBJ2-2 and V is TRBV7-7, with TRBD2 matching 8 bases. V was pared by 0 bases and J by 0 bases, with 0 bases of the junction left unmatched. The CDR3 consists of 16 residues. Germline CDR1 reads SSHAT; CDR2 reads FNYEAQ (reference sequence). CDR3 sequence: CASSLAGLANTGELFF. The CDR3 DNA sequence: TGTGCCAGCAGCTTAGCGGGACTAGCGAACACCGGGGAGCTGTTTTTT.

The CDR3 coding sequence is TGTGCCAGTAGCTTCAAAAGCGGGAGGGCCGGGTACGAGCAGTACTTC. The encoded protein is CASSFKSGRAGYEQYF. The rearrangement uses TRBV19 and TRBJ2-7; 10 bases are shared with TRBD2. V lost 6 bases, J lost 4 bases, and 12 bases stayed unmatched. The CDR3 extends over 16 amino acids. The germline V gene encodes CDR1 LNHDA and CDR2 SQIVND (reference sequence). The full variable domain, in which reference TRBV19 and TRBJ2-7 provide the parts outside the CDR3, is DGGITQSPKYLFRKEGQNVTLSCEQNLNHDAMYWYRQDPGQGLRLIYYSQIVNDFQKGDIAEGYSVSREKKESFPLTVTSAQKNPTAFYLCASSFKSGRAGYEQYFGPGTRLTVT.